One and the same sample provided the 11 T cell receptor beta chains below, sequenced in a study of shared clonotypes between healthy human individuals. Clones were read by immunoSEQ multiplex PCR, and TCRdb kept only the in-frame ones, dropping some. Of approximately 440,000 clones in the sample, more than 70% are singletons; the top ten hold about 12%. Sequencing was performed on PBMCs. These receptors were collected from a woman aged 40 to 55 in good health. Some clones in this sample may be carry-over from other donors' samples.

The J gene is TRBJ1-5, the V gene TRBV6-1, with 8 bases matching TRBD1. Germline assignment: CDR1 MNHNS and CDR2 SASEGT. Losses at the gene ends were 4 bases for V and 6 bases for J; bases not matched to a gene: 5. CDR3 length: 14 residues. The CDR3 DNA follows: TGTGCCAGCAGTGTCGACAGGGGCGGTCAGCCCCAGCATTTT. The encoded protein is CASSVDRGGQPQHF.

This clone was counted a single time. This rearrangement joins TRBV5-1 to TRBJ2-7, with no clear D. Germline CDR1 is SGHRS and CDR2 is YFSETQ. This CDR3 is 14 amino acids long. V lost 1 base to trimming and J lost 2 bases, with 10 bases between them. The CDR3: CASSLYDRAYEQYF. In DNA, the CDR3 is TGCGCCAGCAGCTTGTACGACCGAGCCTACGAGCAGTACTTC.

Of note for this clone: This probably arose from a read error, given a far larger clone one base away. This chain joins TRBV6-5 and TRBJ2-5; possibly TRBD1 for D (6 bases). Germline V CDR1 and CDR2: MNHEY, SVGAGI. The length of the CDR3 is 15 residues. The CDR3 nucleotides are TGTGCCAACAGTTACGACACAGGGACCGATGAGACCCAGTACTTC. Protein sequence: CANSYDTGTDETQYF.

The table lists this clone with many counts. The V gene is TRBV11-2, the J gene TRBJ2-7; perhaps TRBD1 as D (5 bases). The CDR3 is made up of 16 amino acids. V was clipped by 0 bases and J by 2 bases, with 14 bases between them. Germline loops: CDR1 SGHAT, CDR2 FQNNGV. CDR3 in amino acids: CASSLDWSATAYEQYF. CDR3 coding DNA: TGTGCCAGCAGCTTAGATTGGAGTGCGACAGCCTACGAGCAGTACTTC.

This clone was counted a few times. The chain has TRBV4-3 and TRBJ2-5, with D unresolved. CDR3 length: 13 residues. Trimming left V 0 bases short and J 7 bases short, with 9 bases between. Per germline, CDR1 LGHNA and CDR2 YSLEER. The CDR3 sequence: CASSQDNHGTQYF. The CDR3 DNA follows: TGCGCCAGCAGCCAAGACAACCACGGGACCCAGTACTTC.

Points on this clone: This could be a read error, since a much larger clone is one nucleotide away. The chain employs TRBV9 and TRBJ2-3; D not resolved. This CDR3 comprises 14 residues. Germline V gene lookup returns CDR1 SGDLS and CDR2 YYNGEE. CDR3 protein: CASSVAGLTDAQYF. Here the CDR3 DNA reads TGTGCCAGCAGCGTAGCGGGCCTCACAGATGCGCAGTATTTT.

The V call is TRBV19, the J call TRBJ2-4; D is undetermined. This CDR3 is 12 amino acids long. Germline V lookup: CDR1 LNHDA, CDR2 SQIVND (reference sequence). The germline V and J ends were trimmed by 4 bases and 11 bases, with 12 bases remaining between them. In DNA form, the CDR3 reads TGTGCCAGTAGTAATCAGCTAAGCGTTCAGTACTTC. Amino acids: CASSNQLSVQYF.

The chain is built from TRBV28 and TRBJ2-7; possibly TRBD1 for D (6 bases). V gave up 9 bases and J gave up 0 bases, with 12 bases separating them. CDR1 and CDR2 from the germline V gene are MDHEN and SYDVKM. CDR3 size: 13 residues. CDR3 in amino acids: CASGQTISYEQYF. The CDR3 DNA reads TGTGCCAGTGGACAGACAATCTCCTACGAGCAGTACTTC.

This chain connects TRBV6-4 to TRBJ1-1, with D hard to call. V dropped 3 bases and J dropped 1 base, with 9 bases sitting between them. Per germline, CDR1 MRHNA and CDR2 SNTAGT. CDR3 size: 14 residues. The chain's CDR3 is CASSEDWANTEAFF. The CDR3 nucleotides are TGTGCCAGCAGTGAGGATTGGGCGAACACTGAAGCTTTCTTT.

The rearrangement uses TRBV28 and TRBJ1-3; D might be TRBD1 (5 bases). Germline CDR1 reads MDHEN; CDR2 reads SYDVKM. The germline V and J ends were trimmed by 4 bases and 3 bases, with 19 bases remaining between them. The CDR3 loop spans 17 amino acids. DNA for the CDR3: TGTGCCAGCAGTTCTGGGGGAACAACAAAATATGGAAACACCATATATTTT. It is translated as CASSSGGTTKYGNTIYF.

V usage is TRBV5-1 and J usage is TRBJ1-5; 7 nucleotides match TRBD1. The ends lost 4 bases at V and 7 bases at J; junction bases unmatched: 11. The CDR3 loop spans 15 amino acids. Germline loops: CDR1 SGHRS, CDR2 YFSETQ. The DNA of the CDR3 is TGCGCCAGCAGCCTGGCAGGGGGGGACTCGCAGCCCCAGCATTTT. It yields the protein CASSLAGGDSQPQHF.